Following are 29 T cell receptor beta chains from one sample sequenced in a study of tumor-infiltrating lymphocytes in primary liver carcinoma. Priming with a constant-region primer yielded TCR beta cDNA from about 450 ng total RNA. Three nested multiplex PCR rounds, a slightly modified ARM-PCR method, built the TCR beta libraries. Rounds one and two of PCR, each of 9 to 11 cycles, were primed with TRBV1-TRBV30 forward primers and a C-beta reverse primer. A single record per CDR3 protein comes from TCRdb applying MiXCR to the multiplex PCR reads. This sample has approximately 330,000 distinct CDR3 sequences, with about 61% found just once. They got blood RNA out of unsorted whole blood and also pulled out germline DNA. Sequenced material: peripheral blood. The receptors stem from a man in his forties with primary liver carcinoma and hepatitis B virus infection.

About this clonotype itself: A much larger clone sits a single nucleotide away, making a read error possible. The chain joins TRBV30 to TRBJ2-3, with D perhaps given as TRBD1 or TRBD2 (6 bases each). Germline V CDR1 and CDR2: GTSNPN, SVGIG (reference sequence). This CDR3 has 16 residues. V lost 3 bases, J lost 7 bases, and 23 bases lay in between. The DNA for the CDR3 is TGTGCCTGGAGCGGATCCGGCGGGCCGGGGGCAAATACGCAGTATTTT. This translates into CAWSGSGGPGANTQYF.

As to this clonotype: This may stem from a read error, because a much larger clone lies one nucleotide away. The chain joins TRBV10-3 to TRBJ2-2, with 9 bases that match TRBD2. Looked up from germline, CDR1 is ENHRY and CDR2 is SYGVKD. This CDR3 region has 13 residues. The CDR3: CAILREGPGEPFF. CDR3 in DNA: TGTGCCATCTTGCGGGAGGGCCCCGGGGAGCCGTTTTTT.

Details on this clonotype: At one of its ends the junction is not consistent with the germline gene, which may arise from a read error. Here the CDR3 reads CVSSLVSDTHYF. In DNA form, the CDR3 reads TGTGTCAGCAGCTTAGTCTCAGATACGCATTATTTT. The chain is built from TRBV11-2 and TRBJ2-3, with D hard to call. The CDR3 is made up of 12 amino acids. Germline V lookup: CDR1 SGHAT, CDR2 FQNNGV.

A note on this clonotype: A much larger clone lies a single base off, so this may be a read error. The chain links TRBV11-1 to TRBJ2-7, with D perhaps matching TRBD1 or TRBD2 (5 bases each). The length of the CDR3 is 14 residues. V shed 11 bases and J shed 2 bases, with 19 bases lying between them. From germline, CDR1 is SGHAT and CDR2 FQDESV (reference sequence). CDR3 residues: CAVSPWGNTYEQYF. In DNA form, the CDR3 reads TGTGCCGTCAGCCCGTGGGGGAACACCTACGAGCAGTACTTC. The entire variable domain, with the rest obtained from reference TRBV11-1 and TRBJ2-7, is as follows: EAEVAQSPRYKITEKSQAVAFWCDPISGHATLYWYRQILGQGPELLVQFQDESVVDDSQLPKDRFSAERLKGVDSTLKIQPAELGDSAMYLCAVSPWGNTYEQYFGPGTRLTVT.

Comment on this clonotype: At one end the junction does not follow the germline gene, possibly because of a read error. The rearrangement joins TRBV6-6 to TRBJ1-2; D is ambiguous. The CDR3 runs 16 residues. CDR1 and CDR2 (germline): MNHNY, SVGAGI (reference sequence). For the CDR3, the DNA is TGTGCCAGGAGTTACGGCGGTCAAAAACCTAACTATGGCTACACCTTC. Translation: CARSYGGQKPNYGYTF.

Here the CDR3 DNA reads TGCGCCAGCAGCCCCGGGACTAGACAAGAGACCCAGTACTTC. Translating it yields CASSPGTRQETQYF. The rearrangement uses TRBV5-1 and TRBJ2-5, with TRBD2 matching over 8 bases. Trimming at V came to 4 bases and at J to 2 bases, leaving 4 bases not matched to a gene. Germline V gene data show CDR1 as SGHRS and CDR2 as YFSETQ. This CDR3 contains 14 residues. The full variable domain, rest sourced from reference TRBV5-1 and TRBJ2-5, is KAGVTQTPRYLIKTRGQQVTLSCSPISGHRSVSWYQQTPGQGLQFLFEYFSETQRNKGNFPGRFSGRQFSNSRSEMNVSTLELGDSALYLCASSPGTRQETQYFGPGTRLLVL.

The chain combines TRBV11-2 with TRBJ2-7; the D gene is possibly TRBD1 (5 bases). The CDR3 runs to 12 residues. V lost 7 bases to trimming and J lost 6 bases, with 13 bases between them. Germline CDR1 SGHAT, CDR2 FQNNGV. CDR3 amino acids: CASNTHRSEQYF. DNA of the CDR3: TGTGCCAGCAACACCCACAGGAGCGAGCAGTACTTC.

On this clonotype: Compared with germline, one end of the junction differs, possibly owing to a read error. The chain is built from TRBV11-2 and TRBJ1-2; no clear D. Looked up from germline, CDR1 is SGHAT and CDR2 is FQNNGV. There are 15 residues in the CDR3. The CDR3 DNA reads TGTGCCAGCACCTCTACAGTGGAGGCTAGCTATGGCTGCACCTTC. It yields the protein CASTSTVEASYGCTF.

In nucleotides, the CDR3 is TGTGCCAGCAGCTTGCTTGCCGGGGAGTACGGAGCGCGCACCGGGGAGCTGTTTTTT. Amino acids: CASSLLAGEYGARTGELFF. This rearrangement joins TRBV5-5 to TRBJ2-2; D is perhaps TRBD2 (5 bases). Trimming removed 1 base from V and 4 bases from J, with 23 bases in between. Germline CDR1 SGHKS, CDR2 YYEKEE (reference sequence). The CDR3 totals 19 residues.

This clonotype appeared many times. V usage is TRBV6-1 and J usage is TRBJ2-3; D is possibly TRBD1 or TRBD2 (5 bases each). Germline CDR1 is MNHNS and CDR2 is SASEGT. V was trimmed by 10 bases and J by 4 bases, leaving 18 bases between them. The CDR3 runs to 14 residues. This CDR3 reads CATSRDPPPDTQYF. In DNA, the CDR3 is TGTGCCACCAGCCGGGACCCGCCCCCAGATACGCAGTATTTT.

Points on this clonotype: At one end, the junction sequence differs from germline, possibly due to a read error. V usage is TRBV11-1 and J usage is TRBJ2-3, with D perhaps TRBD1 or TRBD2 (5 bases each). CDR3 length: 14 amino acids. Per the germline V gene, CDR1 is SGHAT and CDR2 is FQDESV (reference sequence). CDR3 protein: CASSLDWGSDTQYF. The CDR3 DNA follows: TGCGCCAGCAGCTTAGACTGGGGGTCAGATACGCAGTATTTT.

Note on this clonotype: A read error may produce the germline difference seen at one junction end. The CDR3 sequence: CASSLGAGTAYGQYF. The CDR3 DNA follows: TGTGCCAGCAGTTTAGGCGCGGGCACAGCCTACGGGCAGTACTTC. The J gene is TRBJ2-7, the V gene TRBV11-2; D is perhaps TRBD2 (5 bases). Germline CDR1 reads SGHAT; CDR2 reads FQNNGV. This CDR3 is 15 amino acids long.

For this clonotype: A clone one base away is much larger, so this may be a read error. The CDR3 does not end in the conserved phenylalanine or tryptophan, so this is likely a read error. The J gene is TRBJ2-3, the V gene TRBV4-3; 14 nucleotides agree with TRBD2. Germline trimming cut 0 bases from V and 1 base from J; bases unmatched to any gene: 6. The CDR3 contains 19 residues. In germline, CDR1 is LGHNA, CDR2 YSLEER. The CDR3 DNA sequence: TGCGCCAGCAGCCAAGAAGGGGGACTAGCGGGAGCGGGCACAGATACGCAGTATTAT. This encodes CASSQEGGLAGAGTDTQYY.

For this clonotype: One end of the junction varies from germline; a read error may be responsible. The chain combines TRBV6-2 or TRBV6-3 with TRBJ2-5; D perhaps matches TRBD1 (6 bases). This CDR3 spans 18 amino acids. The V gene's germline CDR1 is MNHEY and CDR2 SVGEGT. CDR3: CASSIPDSGLEYQETQYF. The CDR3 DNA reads TGTGCCAGCAGTATTCCGGACAGTGGCTTAGAGTACCAAGAGACGCAGTACTTC.

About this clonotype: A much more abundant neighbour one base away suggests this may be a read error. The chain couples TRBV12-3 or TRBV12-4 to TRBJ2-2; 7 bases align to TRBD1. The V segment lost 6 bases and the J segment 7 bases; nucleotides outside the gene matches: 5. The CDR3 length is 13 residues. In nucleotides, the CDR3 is TGTGCCAGCAGCCCACAGGGGCTCGGGGAGCTGTTTTTT. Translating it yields CASSPQGLGELFF.

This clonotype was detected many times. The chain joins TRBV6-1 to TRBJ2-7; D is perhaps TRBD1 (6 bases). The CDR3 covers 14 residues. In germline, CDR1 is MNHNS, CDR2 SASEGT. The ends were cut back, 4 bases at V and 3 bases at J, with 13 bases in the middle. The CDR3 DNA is TGTGCCAGCAGTGTCGCACAGGGAGACTACGAGCAGTACTTC. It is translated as CASSVAQGDYEQYF.

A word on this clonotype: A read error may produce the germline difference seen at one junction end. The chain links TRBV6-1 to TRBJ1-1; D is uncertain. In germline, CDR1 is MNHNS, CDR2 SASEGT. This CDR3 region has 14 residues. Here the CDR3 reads CASNESGVETEAFF. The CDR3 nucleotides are TGTGCAAGCAATGAATCCGGTGTTGAGACTGAAGCTTTCTTT.

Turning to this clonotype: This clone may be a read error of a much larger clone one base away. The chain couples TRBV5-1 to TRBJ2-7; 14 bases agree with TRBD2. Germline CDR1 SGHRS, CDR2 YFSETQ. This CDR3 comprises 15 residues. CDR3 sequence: CASSPGLAGDYKQYF. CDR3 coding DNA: TGCGCCAGCAGCCCGGGACTAGCGGGAGACTACAAGCAGTACTTC.

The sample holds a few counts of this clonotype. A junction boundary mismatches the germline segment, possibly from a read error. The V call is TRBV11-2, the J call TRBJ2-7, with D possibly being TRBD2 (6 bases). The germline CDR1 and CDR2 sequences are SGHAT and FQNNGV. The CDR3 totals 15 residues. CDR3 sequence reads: CAGSFEDGGGYEQYF. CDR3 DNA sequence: TGTGCCGGCAGCTTCGAGGACGGGGGAGGCTACGAGCAGTACTTC. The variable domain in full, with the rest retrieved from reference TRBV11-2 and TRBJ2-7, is EAGVAQSPRYKIIEKRQSVAFWCNPISGHATLYWYQQILGQGPKLLIQFQNNGVVDDSQLPKDRFSAERLKGVDSTLKIQPAKLEDSAVYLCAGSFEDGGGYEQYFGPGTRLTVT.

The CDR3 here is CAISESTLGLGETQYF. CDR3 nucleotide sequence: TGTGCCATCAGTGAGTCGACATTGGGTTTGGGGGAGACCCAGTACTTC. The chain uses TRBV10-3 and TRBJ2-5; D remains unclear. This CDR3 region has 16 residues. Germline V gene data show CDR1 as ENHRY and CDR2 as SYGVKD. Trimming pared 0 bases from V and 5 bases from J, leaving 16 bases between.

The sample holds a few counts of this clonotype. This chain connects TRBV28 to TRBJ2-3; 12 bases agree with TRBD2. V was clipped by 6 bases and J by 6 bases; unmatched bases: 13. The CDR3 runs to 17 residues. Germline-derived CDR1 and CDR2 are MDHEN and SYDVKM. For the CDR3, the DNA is TGTGCCAGCAGACGCCGGGCTAGCGGGAGGGCCGATGATACGCAGTATTTT. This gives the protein CASRRRASGRADDTQYF.

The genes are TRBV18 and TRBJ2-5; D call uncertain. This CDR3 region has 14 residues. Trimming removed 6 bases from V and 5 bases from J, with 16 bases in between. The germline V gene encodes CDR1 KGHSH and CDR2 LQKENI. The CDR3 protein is CASSPTVGRETQYF. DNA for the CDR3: TGTGCCAGCTCGCCTACAGTGGGCCGGGAGACCCAGTACTTC.

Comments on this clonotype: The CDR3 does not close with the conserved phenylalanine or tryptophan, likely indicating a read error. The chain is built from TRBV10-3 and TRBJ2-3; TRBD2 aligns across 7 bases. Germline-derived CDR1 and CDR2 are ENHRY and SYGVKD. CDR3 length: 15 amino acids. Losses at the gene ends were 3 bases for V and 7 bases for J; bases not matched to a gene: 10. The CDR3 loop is CAISDDSWEGYTQYY. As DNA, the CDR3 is TGTGCCATCAGTGACGATAGCTGGGAGGGGTATACGCAGTATTAT.

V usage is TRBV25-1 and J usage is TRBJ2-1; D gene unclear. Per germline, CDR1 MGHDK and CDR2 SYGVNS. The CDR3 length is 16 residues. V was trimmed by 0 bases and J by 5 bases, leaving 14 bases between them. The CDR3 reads CASSEYGTTLNNEQFF. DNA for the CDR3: TGTGCCAGCAGTGAATATGGAACTACCCTTAACAATGAGCAGTTCTTC. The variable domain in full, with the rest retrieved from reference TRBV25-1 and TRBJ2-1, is EADIYQTPRYLVIGTGKKITLECSQTMGHDKMYWYQQDPGMELHLIHYSYGVNSTEKGDLSSESTVSRIRTEHFPLTLESARPSHTSQYLCASSEYGTTLNNEQFFGPGTRLTVL.

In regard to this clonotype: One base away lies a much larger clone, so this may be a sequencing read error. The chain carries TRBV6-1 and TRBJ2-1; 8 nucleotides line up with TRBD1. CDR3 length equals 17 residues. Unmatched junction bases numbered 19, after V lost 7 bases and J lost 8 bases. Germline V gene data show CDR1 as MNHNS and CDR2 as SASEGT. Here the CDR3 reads CASTKGPSGTGMDEQFF. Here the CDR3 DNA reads TGTGCCAGCACCAAAGGCCCTTCCGGGACAGGCATGGATGAGCAGTTCTTC.

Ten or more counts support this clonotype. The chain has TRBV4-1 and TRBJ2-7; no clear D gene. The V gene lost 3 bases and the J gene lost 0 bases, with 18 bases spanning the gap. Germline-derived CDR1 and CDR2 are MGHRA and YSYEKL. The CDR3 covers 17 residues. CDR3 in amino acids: CASSQETWQLSSYEQYF. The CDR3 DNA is TGCGCCAGCAGCCAGGAAACGTGGCAGCTGAGCTCCTACGAGCAGTACTTC.

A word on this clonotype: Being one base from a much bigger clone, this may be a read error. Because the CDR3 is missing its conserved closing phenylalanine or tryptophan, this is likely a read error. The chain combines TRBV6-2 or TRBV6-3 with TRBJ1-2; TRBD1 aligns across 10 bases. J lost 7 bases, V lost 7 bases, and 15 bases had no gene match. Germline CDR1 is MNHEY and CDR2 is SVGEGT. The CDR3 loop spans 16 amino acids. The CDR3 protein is CASTIGTGVGSGGYTL. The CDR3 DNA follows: TGTGCCAGCACCATCGGGACAGGGGTTGGATCTGGTGGCTACACCCTC.

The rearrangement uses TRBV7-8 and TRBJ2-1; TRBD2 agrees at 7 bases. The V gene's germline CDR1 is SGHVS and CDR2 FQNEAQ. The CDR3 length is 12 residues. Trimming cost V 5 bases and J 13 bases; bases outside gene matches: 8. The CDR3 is CASSMTSRDQFF. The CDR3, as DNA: TGTGCCAGCAGCATGACTAGCCGTGATCAGTTCTTC.

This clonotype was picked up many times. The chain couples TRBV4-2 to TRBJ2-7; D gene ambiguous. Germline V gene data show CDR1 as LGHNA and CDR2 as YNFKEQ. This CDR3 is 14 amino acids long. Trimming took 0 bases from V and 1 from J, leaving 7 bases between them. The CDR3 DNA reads TGTGCCAGCAGCCAAGATAGACTTTCCTACGAGCAGTACTTC. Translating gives CASSQDRLSYEQYF.